Sequencing of this TCR beta chain was carried out in a study of a mutant IDH1 vaccine in newly diagnosed glioma. The overall study: The vaccination schedule gave patients eight doses in weeks 1, 3, 5, 7, 11, 15, 19 and 23. Either 4-6 weeks after radiotherapy alone or alongside temozolomide, vaccination was begun. Patients were pretreated with radiotherapy, temozolomide, or both, mostly both.

The time point is: week 23, last vaccination. In the vaccine, a single dose held 300 ug of the mutant IDH1 20-mer peptide, along with topical imiquimod. Sequencing used immunoSEQ multiplex PCR; TCRdb keeps in-frame clones, though not all of them. The sample yields 41,000 or so clones, more than 60% seen once. The germline CDR1 and CDR2 sequences are SGHTA and FQGNSA. V lost 5 bases to trimming and J lost 7 bases, with 12 bases between them. CDR3 length: 12 residues. On this clone itself: Antigen: not known.

The source material was PBMCs, sampled from a glioma patient whose treatment included an IDH1 peptide vaccine. The chain links TRBV7-2 to TRBJ2-7, with D possibly TRBD2 on 6 matching bases. The sequence derives from a woman between 35 and 50 years old with glioma. Some clones in this sample may be carry-over from other donors' samples. Here the CDR3 reads CASSRDSKEQYF. The CDR3 nucleotides read TGTGCCAGCAGCCGGGACTCCAAAGAGCAGTACTTC.